The 18 T cell receptor beta chains listed next were all sequenced from one sample in a study of blood T cell repertoires in COVID-19. Profiled with immunoSEQ multiplex PCR; TCRdb holds only in-frame clones, not every one. Here the sample spans around 260,000 clones, over 75% being singletons. Input material: PBMCs or T cells enriched from blood (not recorded which). The receptors originated from a woman aged 30 to 39 who had recovered from COVID-19.

V is TRBV4-1 and J is TRBJ2-4, with 12 bases identical to TRBD2. V shed 3 bases, J shed 4 bases, and the junction held 1 base outside the gene matches. CDR1 and CDR2 from the germline V gene are MGHRA and YSYEKL. The CDR3 consists of 15 residues. CDR3 in DNA: TGCGCCAGCAGCCAGACTAGCGGGGGAAAAAACATTCAGTACTTC. Its translation is CASSQTSGGKNIQYF.

The chain uses TRBV27 and TRBJ2-7, with 9 bases matching TRBD2. This CDR3 has 15 residues. With V trimmed by 5 bases and J by 0 bases, 5 bases remained unmatched. Germline V gene sequence: CDR1 MNHEY, CDR2 SMNVEV (reference sequence). In nucleotides, the CDR3 is TGTGCCAGCAGTAGGGCGGGGGGGCTCTCCTACGAGCAGTACTTC. This gives the protein CASSRAGGLSYEQYF.

The chain employs TRBV9 and TRBJ1-1, with 7 bases lining up with TRBD1. CDR3 length equals 17 residues. Germline V gene lookup returns CDR1 SGDLS and CDR2 YYNGEE. Trimming cost V 4 bases and J 0 bases; bases outside gene matches: 12. The CDR3 is CASSPPRNRGLNTEAFF. CDR3 sequence (DNA): TGTGCCAGCAGCCCTCCGAGGAACAGGGGTTTGAACACTGAAGCTTTCTTT.

The sample holds a few counts of this clone. This chain uses TRBV6-5 with TRBJ1-2; 10 nucleotides line up with TRBD1. Germline loops: CDR1 MNHEY, CDR2 SVGAGI. V lost 0 bases and J lost 6; bases outside the gene matches: 7. This CDR3 spans 16 amino acids. CDR3 amino acids: CASSYSRDRGYNGYTF. As DNA, the CDR3 is TGTGCCAGCAGTTACTCGCGGGACAGGGGTTACAATGGCTACACCTTC.

This clone was observed a few times. The genes are TRBV6-5 and TRBJ1-5; TRBD1 agrees at 7 bases. Trimming took 7 bases from V and 7 from J; bases not matched to a gene: 7. Germline CDR1 and CDR2: MNHEY and SVGAGI. CDR3 length: 13 amino acids. The CDR3 loop reads CASIQQGKQPQHF. The CDR3, as DNA: TGTGCCAGCATCCAACAGGGGAAGCAGCCCCAGCATTTT.

The chain has TRBV9 and TRBJ2-3; D is possibly TRBD1 (6 bases). This CDR3 comprises 15 residues. CDR1 and CDR2 from the germline V gene are SGDLS and YYNGEE. Between the trimmed V and J ends, which lost 4 bases and 4 bases, there was a span of 16 bases. The CDR3 nucleotides are TGTGCCAGCAGCTGGAGAGGGGGATCAGCAGATACGCAGTATTTT. Amino acids: CASSWRGGSADTQYF.

The CDR3 sequence: CASSTRGRGYGYTF. Written as DNA, the CDR3 is TGTGCCAGCAGCACCAGGGGTAGGGGCTATGGCTACACCTTC. The rearrangement uses TRBV27 and TRBJ1-2; possible D gene TRBD1, 6 bases. Germline V gene data show CDR1 as MNHEY and CDR2 as SMNVEV (reference sequence). Between the trimmed V and J ends, which lost 6 bases and 4 bases, there was a span of 15 bases. The CDR3 contains 14 residues.

The J gene is TRBJ1-1, the V gene TRBV25-1, with 8 bases that match TRBD1. The germline gives CDR1 MGHDK, CDR2 SYGVNS. V lost 8 bases to trimming and J lost 5 bases; unmatched junction nucleotides: 7. The CDR3 contains 13 residues. The CDR3 coding sequence is TGTGCCAGCGCGATCGGGGACAGGACTGAAGCTTTCTTT. Translated, it gives CASAIGDRTEAFF.

This clone appeared a single time. The chain joins TRBV24-1 to TRBJ2-1; TRBD2 matches 14 bases. The CDR3 runs 16 residues. Germline CDR1 KGHDR, CDR2 SFDVKD. The V gene end was trimmed by 3 bases and the J gene end by 7 bases; junction bases not matched to a gene: 4. CDR3 nucleotides: TGTGCCACCAGTGATCCGGGACTAGCGGGAGAAAATGAGCAGTTCTTC. It is translated as CATSDPGLAGENEQFF.

V gene TRBV6-4 combines with J gene TRBJ2-2, with TRBD2 matching over 10 bases. The CDR3 is made up of 14 amino acids. Trimming took 8 bases from V and 4 from J; bases not matched to a gene: 4. Germline-derived CDR1 and CDR2 are MRHNA and SNTAGT. The DNA of the CDR3 is TGTGCCAGCTCTCGACTAGCGGGCACCGGGGAGCTGTTTTTT. Protein: CASSRLAGTGELFF.

The CDR3 sequence is CASSLAPDSVGQPQHF. CDR3 coding DNA: TGTGCCAGCAGCTTAGCCCCGGACAGCGTTGGCCAGCCCCAGCATTTT. V and J are TRBV7-8 and TRBJ1-5; D possibly corresponds to TRBD1 (6 bases). CDR1 is SGHVS, CDR2 FQNEAQ, per germline. The CDR3 runs 16 residues. Deletions cut 0 bases from V and 7 bases from J, with 16 bases between.

The chain recombines TRBV15 with TRBJ2-2; D is perhaps TRBD2 (6 bases). CDR1 LNHNV and CDR2 YYDKDF come from the germline V gene (reference sequence). Trimming took off 10 bases at V and 3 bases at J, with 12 bases between the two ends. CDR3 length: 13 amino acids. CDR3 bases: TGTGCCAGCTCGGGGGATTACACCGGGGAGCTGTTTTTT. Its translation is CASSGDYTGELFF.

V and J are TRBV28 and TRBJ2-1; no clear D. Per the germline V gene, CDR1 is MDHEN and CDR2 is SYDVKM. V was cut by 7 bases and J by 4 bases, with 14 bases left in between. The CDR3 extends over 14 amino acids. CDR3 amino acids: CASTTMFEYNEQFF. The CDR3 DNA reads as TGTGCCAGCACTACTATGTTTGAATACAATGAGCAGTTCTTC.

This sequence joins TRBV11-2 and TRBJ1-2; TRBD1 is a possible D gene (5 bases). Germline values: CDR1 SGHAT, CDR2 FQNNGV. The CDR3 spans 12 residues. V lost 8 bases and J lost 1, with 8 bases in between. The CDR3 loop is CASRGGNYGYTF. CDR3 nucleotide sequence: TGTGCCAGCCGGGGGGGTAACTATGGCTACACCTTC.

The J gene is TRBJ2-7, the V gene TRBV30; no clear D gene. CDR1 and CDR2 from the germline V gene are GTSNPN and SVGIG (reference sequence). The germline V and J ends were trimmed by 0 bases and 3 bases, with 18 bases remaining between them. CDR3 length equals 16 residues. The CDR3 protein is CAWSVRNQDFLYEQYF. For the CDR3, the DNA is TGTGCCTGGAGTGTACGAAACCAAGACTTTCTCTACGAGCAGTACTTC.

This chain links TRBV20-1 with TRBJ1-2; unclear D gene. CDR1 is DFQATT, CDR2 SNEGSKA, per germline (reference sequence). The CDR3 length is 12 residues. V was cut by 3 bases and J by 6 bases, with 11 bases left in between. Here the CDR3 reads CSASLAVDGYTF. The DNA for the CDR3 is TGCAGTGCTAGTCTGGCAGTCGATGGCTACACCTTC.

This sequence joins TRBV19 and TRBJ1-2; possibly TRBD1 for D (5 bases). CDR3 length: 15 amino acids. V was shortened by 5 bases and J by 4 bases, with 17 bases between the two germline ends. CDR1 and CDR2 from the germline V gene are LNHDA and SQIVND (reference sequence). As DNA, the CDR3 is TGTGCCAGTAGTCAGTTTAAACAGGTACCCTATGGCTACACCTTC. It codes for CASSQFKQVPYGYTF.

This chain connects TRBV7-9 to TRBJ2-3; 7 bases agree with TRBD2. The length of the CDR3 is 15 residues. J lost 7 bases, V lost 5 bases, and 12 bases had no gene match. Germline assignment: CDR1 SEHNR and CDR2 FQNEAQ (reference sequence). The CDR3 bases are TGTGCCAGCAGCGTCAGGGAGGGCGTATTATATACGCAGTATTTT. This codes for CASSVREGVLYTQYF.